The sequence of this T cell receptor beta chain was determined in a study of CD8+CD57+ T cells in acquired aplastic anemia. Study information: Sorted CD4+ and CD8+ cells gave an average of around 3 ug of DNA. In CD4+ cells, healthy donors produced an average of about 10 million reads.

Regarding the study as a whole: In CD8+ cells, Simpson's diversity showed no significant difference between patients and controls. Researchers report that 25 to 35 CD8+ CDR3 sequences appeared in both patients and controls.

This clonotype has more than one count but fewer than ten. The antigen is not known. J was trimmed by 1 base and V by 0 bases; bases with no gene match: 6. CDR1 is MNHEY and CDR2 is SVGAGI in the germline V gene. This CDR3 is built from 16 residues. Using genomic DNA as the template, TCR beta VDJ and CDR3 profiling was carried out. TCRdb reprocessed the reads via MiXCR and lists one record per CDR3 protein. The table lists about 220,000 distinct CDR3 sequences, 34% of them singletons. The chain employs TRBV6-5 and TRBJ2-7; 7 bases agree with TRBD2. The receptor comes from a human donor in good health, serving as a control. Sequenced input: sorted CD4+, CD8+, or CD8+CD57+ T cells (not recorded which) from PBMCs. The CDR3 here is CASSYSAGAFSYEQYF. The DNA of the CDR3 is TGTGCCAGCAGTTACTCGGCGGGAGCGTTTTCCTACGAGCAGTACTTC.